This TCR beta chain was captured by sequencing in a study of T cells in localized non-small cell lung cancer. Note on this clone: Its antigen is not identified.

The study, taken as a whole, reports: Only one tumor region was sequenced, so heterogeneity remains possible. Detection in adjacent lung was observed for a median approximately 52 of the top 100 tumor clones.

Germline CDR1 and CDR2: SGDLS and YYNGEE. CDR3 length: 12 residues. Trimming left V 2 bases short and J 9 bases short, with 9 bases between. Repertoires were generated with immunoSEQ multiplex PCR, while TCRdb's copy carries only in-frame clones and drops some. The table records 28,000 or so clones, under 95% of them present only once. V is TRBV9 and J is TRBJ2-1; D uncertain. The clonotype comes from a female donor at least 60 years old with stage II squamous cell lung carcinoma. The material sequenced was peripheral blood, taken before any cancer treatment. The CDR3, as DNA: TGTGCCAGCAGCGTGTCCCAGCGTGAGCAGTTCTTC. Its protein product is CASSVSQREQFF.